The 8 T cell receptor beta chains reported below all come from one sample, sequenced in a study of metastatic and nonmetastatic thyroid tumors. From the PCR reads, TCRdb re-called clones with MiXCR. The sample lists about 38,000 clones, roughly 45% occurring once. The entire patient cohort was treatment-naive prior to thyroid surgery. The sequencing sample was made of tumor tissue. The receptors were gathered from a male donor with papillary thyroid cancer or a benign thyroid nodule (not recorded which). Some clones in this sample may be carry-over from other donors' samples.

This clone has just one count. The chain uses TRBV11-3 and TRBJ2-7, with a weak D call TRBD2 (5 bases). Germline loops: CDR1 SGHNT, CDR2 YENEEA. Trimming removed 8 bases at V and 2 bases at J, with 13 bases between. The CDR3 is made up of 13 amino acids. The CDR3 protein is CASSETGTYEQYF. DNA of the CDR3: TGTGCCAGCTCCGAGACGGGGACCTACGAGCAGTACTTC.

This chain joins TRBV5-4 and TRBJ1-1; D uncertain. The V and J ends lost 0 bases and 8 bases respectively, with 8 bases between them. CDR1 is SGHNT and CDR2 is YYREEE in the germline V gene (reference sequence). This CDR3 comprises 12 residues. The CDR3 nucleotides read TGTGCCAGCAGCTTGGAGGGTCTGGAAGCTTTCTTT. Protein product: CASSLEGLEAFF.

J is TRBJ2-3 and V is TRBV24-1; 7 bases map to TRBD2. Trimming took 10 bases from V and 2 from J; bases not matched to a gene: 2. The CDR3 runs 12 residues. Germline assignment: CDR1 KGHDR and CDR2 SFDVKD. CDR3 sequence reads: CATRGYTDTQYF. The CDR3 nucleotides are TGTGCCACGCGGGGGTACACAGATACGCAGTATTTT.

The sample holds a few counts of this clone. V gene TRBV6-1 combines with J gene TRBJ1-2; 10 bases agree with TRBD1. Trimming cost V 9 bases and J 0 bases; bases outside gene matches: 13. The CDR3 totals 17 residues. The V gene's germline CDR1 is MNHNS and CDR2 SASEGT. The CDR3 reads CASYSGTGVLSNYGYTF. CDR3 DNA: TGTGCCAGTTATTCCGGGACAGGGGTCCTCTCTAACTATGGCTACACCTTC.

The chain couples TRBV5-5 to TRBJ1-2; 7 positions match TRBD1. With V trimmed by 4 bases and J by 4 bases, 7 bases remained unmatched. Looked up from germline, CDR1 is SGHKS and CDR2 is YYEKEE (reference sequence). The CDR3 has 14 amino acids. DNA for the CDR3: TGTGCCAGCAGCCTGACGACAGGGACCTATGGCTACACCTTC. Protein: CASSLTTGTYGYTF.

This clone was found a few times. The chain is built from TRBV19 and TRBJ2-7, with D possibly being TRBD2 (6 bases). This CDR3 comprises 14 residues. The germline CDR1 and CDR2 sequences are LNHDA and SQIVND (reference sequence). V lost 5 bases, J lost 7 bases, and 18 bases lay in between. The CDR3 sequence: CASSLHEDGGEQYF. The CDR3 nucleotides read TGTGCCAGTAGTCTTCACGAGGACGGGGGAGAGCAGTACTTC.

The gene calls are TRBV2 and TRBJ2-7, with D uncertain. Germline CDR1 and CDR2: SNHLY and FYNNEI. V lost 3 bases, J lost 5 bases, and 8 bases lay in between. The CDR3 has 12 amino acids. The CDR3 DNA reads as TGTGCCAGCAGTGATGTGGATGACGAGCAGTACTTC. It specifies CASSDVDDEQYF.

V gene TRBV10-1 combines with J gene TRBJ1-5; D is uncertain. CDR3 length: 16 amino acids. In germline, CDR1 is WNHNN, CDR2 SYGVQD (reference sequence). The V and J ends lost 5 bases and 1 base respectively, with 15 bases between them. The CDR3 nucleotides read TGCGCCAGCAGTCCCCTCGACCTGGAAAGCAATCAGCCCCAGCATTTT. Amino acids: CASSPLDLESNQPQHF.